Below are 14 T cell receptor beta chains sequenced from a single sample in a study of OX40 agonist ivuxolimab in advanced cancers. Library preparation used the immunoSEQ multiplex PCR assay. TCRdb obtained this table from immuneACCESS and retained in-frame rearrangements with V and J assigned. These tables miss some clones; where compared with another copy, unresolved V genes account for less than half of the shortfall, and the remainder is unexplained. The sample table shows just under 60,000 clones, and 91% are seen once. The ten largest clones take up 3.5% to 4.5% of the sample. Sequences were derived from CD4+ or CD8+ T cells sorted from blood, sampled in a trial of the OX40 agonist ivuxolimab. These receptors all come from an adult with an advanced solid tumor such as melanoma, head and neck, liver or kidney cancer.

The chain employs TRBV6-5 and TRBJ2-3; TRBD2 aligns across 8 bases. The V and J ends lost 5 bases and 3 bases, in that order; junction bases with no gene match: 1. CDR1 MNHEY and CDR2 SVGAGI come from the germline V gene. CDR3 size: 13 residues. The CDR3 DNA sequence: TGTGCCAGCAGTGTAGCGGGAACAGATACGCAGTATTTT. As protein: CASSVAGTDTQYF.

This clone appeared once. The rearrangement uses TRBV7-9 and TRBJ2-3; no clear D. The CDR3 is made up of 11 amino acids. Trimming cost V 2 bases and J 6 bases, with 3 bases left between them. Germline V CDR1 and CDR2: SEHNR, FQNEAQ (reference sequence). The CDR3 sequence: CASSLFDTQYF. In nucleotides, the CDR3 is TGTGCCAGCAGCTTATTTGATACGCAGTATTTT.

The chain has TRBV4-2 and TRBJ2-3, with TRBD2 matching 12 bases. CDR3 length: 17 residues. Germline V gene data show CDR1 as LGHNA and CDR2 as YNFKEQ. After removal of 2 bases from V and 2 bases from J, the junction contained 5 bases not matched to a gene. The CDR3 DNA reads TGTGCCAGCAGCCAAAGACTAGCGGGAGTTTTCACAGATACGCAGTATTTT. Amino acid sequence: CASSQRLAGVFTDTQYF.

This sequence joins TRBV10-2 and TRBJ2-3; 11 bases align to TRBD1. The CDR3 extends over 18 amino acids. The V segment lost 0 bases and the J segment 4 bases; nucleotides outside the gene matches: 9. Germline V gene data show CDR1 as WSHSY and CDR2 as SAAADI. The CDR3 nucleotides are TGCGCCAGCAGTGAGTCCCCTGGACAGGGGGCGTGGGCAGATACGCAGTATTTT. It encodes CASSESPGQGAWADTQYF.

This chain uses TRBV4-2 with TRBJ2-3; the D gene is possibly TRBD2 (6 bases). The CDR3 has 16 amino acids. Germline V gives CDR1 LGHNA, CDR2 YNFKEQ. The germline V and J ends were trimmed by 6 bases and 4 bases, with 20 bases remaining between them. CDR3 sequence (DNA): TGTGCCAGCAGGGAACGTCCGGGGGATCCCGCAGATACGCAGTATTTT. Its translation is CASRERPGDPADTQYF.

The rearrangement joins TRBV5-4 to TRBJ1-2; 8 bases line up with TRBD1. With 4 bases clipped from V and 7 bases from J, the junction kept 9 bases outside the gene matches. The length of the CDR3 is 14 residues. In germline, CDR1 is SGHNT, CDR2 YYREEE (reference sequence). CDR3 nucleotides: TGTGCCAGCAGCCCTGGACAGGGACGGGGTGGCTACACCTTC. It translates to CASSPGQGRGGYTF. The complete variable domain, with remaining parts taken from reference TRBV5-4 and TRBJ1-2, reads ETGVTQSPTHLIKTRGQQVTLRCSSQSGHNTVSWYQQALGQGPQFIFQYYREEENGRGNFPPRFSGLQFPNYSSELNVNALELDDSALYLCASSPGQGRGGYTFGSGTRLTVV.

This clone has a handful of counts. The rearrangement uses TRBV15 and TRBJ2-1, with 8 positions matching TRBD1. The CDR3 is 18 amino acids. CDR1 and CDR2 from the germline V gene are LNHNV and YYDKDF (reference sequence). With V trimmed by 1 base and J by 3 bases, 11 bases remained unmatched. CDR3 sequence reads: CATSRVKVRDRGYNEQFF. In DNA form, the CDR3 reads TGTGCCACCAGCAGAGTCAAGGTAAGAGACAGGGGCTACAATGAGCAGTTCTTC.

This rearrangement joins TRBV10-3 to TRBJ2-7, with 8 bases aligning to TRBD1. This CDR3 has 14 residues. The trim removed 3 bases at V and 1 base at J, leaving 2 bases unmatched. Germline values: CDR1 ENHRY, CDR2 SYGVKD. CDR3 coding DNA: TGTGCCATCAGTGACCAGGGGGCGTCCTACGAGCAGTACTTC. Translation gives CAISDQGASYEQYF.

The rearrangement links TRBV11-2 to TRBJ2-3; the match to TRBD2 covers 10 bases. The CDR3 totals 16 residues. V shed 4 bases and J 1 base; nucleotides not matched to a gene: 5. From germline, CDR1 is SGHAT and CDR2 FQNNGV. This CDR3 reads CASSWASGSGTDTQYF. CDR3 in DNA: TGTGCCAGCAGCTGGGCTAGCGGGAGTGGCACAGATACGCAGTATTTT.

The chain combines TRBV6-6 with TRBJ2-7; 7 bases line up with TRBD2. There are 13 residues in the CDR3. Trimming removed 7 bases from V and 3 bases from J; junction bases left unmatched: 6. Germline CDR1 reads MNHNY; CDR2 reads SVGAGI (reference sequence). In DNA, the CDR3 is TGTGCCAGCAAGAAGCGGGAAGGCTACGAGCAGTACTTC. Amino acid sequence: CASKKREGYEQYF.

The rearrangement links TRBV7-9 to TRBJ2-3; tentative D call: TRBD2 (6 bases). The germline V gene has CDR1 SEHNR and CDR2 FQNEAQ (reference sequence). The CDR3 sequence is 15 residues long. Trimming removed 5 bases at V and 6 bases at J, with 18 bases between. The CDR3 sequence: CASSPRTTMGDTQYF. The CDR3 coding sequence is TGTGCCAGCAGCCCGCGGACTACAATGGGGGATACGCAGTATTTT.

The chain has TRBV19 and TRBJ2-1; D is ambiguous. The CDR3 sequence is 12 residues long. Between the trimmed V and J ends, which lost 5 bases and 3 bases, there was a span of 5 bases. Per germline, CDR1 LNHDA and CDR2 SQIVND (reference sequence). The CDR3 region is CASSLGYNEQFF. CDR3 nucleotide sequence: TGTGCCAGTAGTTTGGGCTACAATGAGCAGTTCTTC.

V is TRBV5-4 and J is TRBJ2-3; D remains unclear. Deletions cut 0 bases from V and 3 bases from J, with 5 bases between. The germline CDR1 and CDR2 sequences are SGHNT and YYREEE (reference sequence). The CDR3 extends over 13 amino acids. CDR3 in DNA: TGTGCCAGCAGCTTGGCTTCGACAGATACGCAGTATTTT. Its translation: CASSLASTDTQYF. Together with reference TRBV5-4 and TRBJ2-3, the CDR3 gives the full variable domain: ETGVTQSPTHLIKTRGQQVTLRCSSQSGHNTVSWYQQALGQGPQFIFQYYREEENGRGNFPPRFSGLQFPNYSSELNVNALELDDSALYLCASSLASTDTQYFGPGTRLTVL.

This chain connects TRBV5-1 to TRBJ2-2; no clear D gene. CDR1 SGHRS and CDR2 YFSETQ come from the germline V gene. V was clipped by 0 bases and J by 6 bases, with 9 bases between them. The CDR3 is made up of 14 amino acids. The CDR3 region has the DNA TGCGCCAGCAGCTTGGTTGAAGTAGCCGGGGAGCTGTTTTTT. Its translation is CASSLVEVAGELFF.